The clone carrying this TCR beta chain came up a few times. What it recognizes is unknown. Collection of lesional scalp punch biopsies and peripheral blood was performed in alopecia areata patients. The authors sorted CD4+ and CD8+ T cells from PBMCs. This sample is part of a study of CD8+ T cells in alopecia areata. Study results and limitations: Clonality in lesional scalp, especially alopecia totalis/universalis, exceeded that of normal scalp.

RNA was isolated and reverse transcribed to cDNA, the sequencing template. Libraries were prepared by immunoSEQ multiplex PCR; TCRdb keeps only in-frame clonotypes and omits some of them. The table records tens of thousands of clones, 45% to 55% of them present only once. This CDR3 has 14 residues. Germline-derived CDR1 and CDR2 are SQVTM and ANQGSEA. The J segment lost 3 bases and the V segment lost 5 bases, leaving 4 bases of the junction unmatched. The V and J genes are TRBV29-1 and TRBJ1-5; 10 bases map to TRBD1. Specimen: CD8+ T cells sorted from blood, collected at week 0. This receptor was identified in a human donor with alopecia areata. In nucleotides, the CDR3 is TGCAGCGTTTACGGGACAGGGGACAATCAGCCCCAGCATTTT. Its translation is CSVYGTGDNQPQHF.